This T cell receptor beta chain was found in a study of blood T cell repertoires in COVID-19. Overall study context: Material from acute and convalescent COVID-19 was sourced from the United States, Italy and Spain. PBMCs, B-cell-depleted T cells, or T cells were the source of the cDNA or gDNA that made up the material.

V was clipped by 7 bases and J by 6 bases; unmatched bases: 7. Germline-derived CDR1 and CDR2 are MDHEN and SYDVKM. The CDR3 length is 14 residues. Original analysis: Reference gene primers were amplified, and this amplification served to estimate nucleated cell counts. Generated by immunoSEQ multiplex PCR, the TCRdb table keeps only in-frame clones and is missing some. V and J calls plus clone size are reproduced from that table; the DNA served to infer D and trimming. The profile shows under 200,000 clones, 86% of them singletons. The TCR comes from a man in his 70s with acute or convalescent COVID-19. Sample: peripheral blood. The chain couples TRBV28 to TRBJ1-5; 9 bases match TRBD1. CDR3 DNA sequence: TGTGCCAGCACCGGGGACAGGGCGGCTCAGCCCCAGCATTTT. Amino acids: CASTGDRAAQPQHF.